This record covers a single TCR beta chain. The antigen remains unidentified. A much larger clone lies one base from this, so it may be a read error. As the template, RNA transcripts were used to amplify TCR beta CDR3 regions. HTBI primers were employed in first-round RT-PCR, then a second-round multiplex PCR followed. TCRdb called the multiplex PCR reads again in MiXCR, with one record for every CDR3 protein. The sample carries 450,000 to 600,000 distinct CDR3 sequences, roughly 39% recorded once. The hyperthyroidism patients had a new diagnosis of under 2 months' duration and were aged 18 to 65. The data derive from a study of Graves' ophthalmopathy and Graves' hyperthyroidism. Study-level results: The majority of expanded thyroid clonotypes above 0.001 frequency also occurred in blood.

The length of the CDR3 is 13 residues. Specimen: peripheral blood or thyroid tissue (not recorded which). The source of this sequence is an adult man with Graves' hyperthyroidism. This chain connects TRBV12-3 or TRBV12-4 to TRBJ1-2, with 7 bases lining up with TRBD1. The CDR3: CASSRQGRYGCTF. The CDR3 nucleotides are TGTGCCAGCAGTAGACAGGGCCGCTATGGCTGCACCTTC.